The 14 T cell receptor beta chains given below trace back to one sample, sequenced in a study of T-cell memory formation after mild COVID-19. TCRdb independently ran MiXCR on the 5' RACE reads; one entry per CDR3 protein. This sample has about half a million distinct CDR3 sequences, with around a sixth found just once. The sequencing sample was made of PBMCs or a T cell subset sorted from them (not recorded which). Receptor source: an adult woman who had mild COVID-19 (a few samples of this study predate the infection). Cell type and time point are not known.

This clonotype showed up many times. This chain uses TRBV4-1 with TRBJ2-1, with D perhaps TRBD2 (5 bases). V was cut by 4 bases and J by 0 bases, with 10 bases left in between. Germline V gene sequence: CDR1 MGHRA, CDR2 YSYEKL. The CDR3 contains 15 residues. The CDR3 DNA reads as TGCGCCAGCAGCCCGCGAGAGGGCTCCTACAATGAGCAGTTCTTC. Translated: CASSPREGSYNEQFF.

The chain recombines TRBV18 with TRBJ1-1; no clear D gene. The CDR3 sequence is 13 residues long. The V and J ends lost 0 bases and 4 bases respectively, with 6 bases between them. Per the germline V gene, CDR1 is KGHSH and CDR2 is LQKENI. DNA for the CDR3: TGTGCCAGCTCACCACCCATGGGCACTGAAGCTTTCTTT. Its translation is CASSPPMGTEAFF.

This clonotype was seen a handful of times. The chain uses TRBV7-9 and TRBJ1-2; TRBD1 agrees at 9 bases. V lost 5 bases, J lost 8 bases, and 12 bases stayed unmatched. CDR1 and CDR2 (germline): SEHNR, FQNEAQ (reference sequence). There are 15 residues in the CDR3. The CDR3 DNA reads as TGTGCCAGCAGCCAGTCGTGGAGGACAGGGGAAGGCTACACCTTC. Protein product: CASSQSWRTGEGYTF.

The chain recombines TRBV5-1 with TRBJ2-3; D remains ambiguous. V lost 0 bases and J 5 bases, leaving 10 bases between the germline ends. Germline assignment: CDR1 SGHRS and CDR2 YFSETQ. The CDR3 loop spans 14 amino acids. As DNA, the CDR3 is TGCGCCAGCAGCTTGGGCCAATTCAGAGATACGCAGTATTTT. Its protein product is CASSLGQFRDTQYF.

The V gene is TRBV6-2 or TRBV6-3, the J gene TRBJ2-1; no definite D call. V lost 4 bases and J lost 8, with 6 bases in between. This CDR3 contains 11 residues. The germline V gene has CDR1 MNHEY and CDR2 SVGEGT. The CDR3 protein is CASSFTDEQFF. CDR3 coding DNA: TGTGCCAGCAGTTTTACTGATGAGCAGTTCTTC.

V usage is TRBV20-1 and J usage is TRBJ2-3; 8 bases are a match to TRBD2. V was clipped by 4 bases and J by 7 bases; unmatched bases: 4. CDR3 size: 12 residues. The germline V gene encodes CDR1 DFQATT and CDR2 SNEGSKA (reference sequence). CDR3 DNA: TGCAGTGCTACCGGGGGGGCCTATACGCAGTATTTT. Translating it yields CSATGGAYTQYF.

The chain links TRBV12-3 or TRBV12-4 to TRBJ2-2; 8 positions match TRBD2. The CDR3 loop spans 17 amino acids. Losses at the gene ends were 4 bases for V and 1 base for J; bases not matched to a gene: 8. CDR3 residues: CASSSDRGGLNTGELFF. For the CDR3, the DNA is TGTGCCAGCAGTTCCGACCGGGGGGGCCTGAACACCGGGGAGCTGTTTTTT.

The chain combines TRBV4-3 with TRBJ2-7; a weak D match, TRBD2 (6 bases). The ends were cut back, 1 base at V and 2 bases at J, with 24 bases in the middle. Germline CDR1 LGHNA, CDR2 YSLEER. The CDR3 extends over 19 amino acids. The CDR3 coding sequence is TGCGCCAGCAGCCAAGGGTTAACTGGGAGGCCGGGCTTCCCCTACGAGCAGTACTTC. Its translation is CASSQGLTGRPGFPYEQYF.

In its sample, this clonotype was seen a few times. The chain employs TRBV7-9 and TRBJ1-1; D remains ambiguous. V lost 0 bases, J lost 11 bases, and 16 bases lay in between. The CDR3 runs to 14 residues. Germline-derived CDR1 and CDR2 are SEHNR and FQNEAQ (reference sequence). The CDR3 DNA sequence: TGTGCCAGCAGCTTAGCCAGCGAAGTGGGCATCGCTTTCTTT. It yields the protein CASSLASEVGIAFF.

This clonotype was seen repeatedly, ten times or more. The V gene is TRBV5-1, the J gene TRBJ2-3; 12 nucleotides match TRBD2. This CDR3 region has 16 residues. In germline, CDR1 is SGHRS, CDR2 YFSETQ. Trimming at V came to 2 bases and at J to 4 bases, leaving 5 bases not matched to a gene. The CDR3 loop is CASSFRTSGIADTQYF. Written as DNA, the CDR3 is TGCGCCAGCAGCTTCCGGACTAGCGGGATCGCAGATACGCAGTATTTT. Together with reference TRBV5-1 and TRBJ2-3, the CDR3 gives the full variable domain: KAGVTQTPRYLIKTRGQQVTLSCSPISGHRSVSWYQQTPGQGLQFLFEYFSETQRNKGNFPGRFSGRQFSNSRSEMNVSTLELGDSALYLCASSFRTSGIADTQYFGPGTRLTVL.

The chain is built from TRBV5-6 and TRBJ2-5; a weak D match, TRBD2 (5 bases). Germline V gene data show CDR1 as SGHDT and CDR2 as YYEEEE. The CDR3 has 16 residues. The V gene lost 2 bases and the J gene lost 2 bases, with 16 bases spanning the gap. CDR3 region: CASSFIPAALQETQYF. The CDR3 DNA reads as TGTGCCAGCAGCTTCATCCCAGCGGCACTGCAAGAGACCCAGTACTTC.

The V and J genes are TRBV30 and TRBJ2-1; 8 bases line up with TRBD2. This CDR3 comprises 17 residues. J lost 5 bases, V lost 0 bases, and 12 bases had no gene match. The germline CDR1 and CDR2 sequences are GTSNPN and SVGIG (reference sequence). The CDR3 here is CAWSVGPGSGRNNEQFF. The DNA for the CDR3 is TGTGCCTGGAGTGTAGGTCCAGGGAGCGGGAGAAACAATGAGCAGTTCTTC. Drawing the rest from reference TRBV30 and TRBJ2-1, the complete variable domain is SQTIHQWPATLVQPVGSPLSLECTVEGTSNPNLYWYRQAAGRGLQLLFYSVGIGQISSEVPQNLSASRPQDRQFILSSKKLLLSDSGFYLCAWSVGPGSGRNNEQFFGPGTRLTVL.

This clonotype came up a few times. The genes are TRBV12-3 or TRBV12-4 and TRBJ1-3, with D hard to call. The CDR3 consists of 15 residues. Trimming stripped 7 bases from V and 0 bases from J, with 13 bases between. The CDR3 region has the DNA TGTGCCAGCATCAGGAGGGTGAGCTCTGGAAACACCATATATTTT. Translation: CASIRRVSSGNTIYF.

CDR3 protein: CSAAWDSYEQYF. DNA of the CDR3: TGCAGTGCTGCCTGGGACAGCTACGAGCAGTACTTC. The chain links TRBV20-1 to TRBJ2-7; TRBD1 matches at 7 bases. V was clipped by 5 bases and J by 3 bases; unmatched bases: 4. The germline gives CDR1 DFQATT, CDR2 SNEGSKA (reference sequence). The CDR3 is 12 amino acids.